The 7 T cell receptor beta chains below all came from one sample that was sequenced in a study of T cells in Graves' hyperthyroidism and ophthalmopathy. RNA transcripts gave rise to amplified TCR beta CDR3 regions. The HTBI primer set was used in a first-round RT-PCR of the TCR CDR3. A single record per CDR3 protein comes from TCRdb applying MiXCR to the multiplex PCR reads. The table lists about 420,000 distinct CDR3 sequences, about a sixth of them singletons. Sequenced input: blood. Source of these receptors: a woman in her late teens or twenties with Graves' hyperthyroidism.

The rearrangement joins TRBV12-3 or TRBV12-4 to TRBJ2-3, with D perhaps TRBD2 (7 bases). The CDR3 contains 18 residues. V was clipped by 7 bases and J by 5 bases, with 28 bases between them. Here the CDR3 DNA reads TGTGCCAGCACCAAAGGCGTGTGGGGGGCTCCGGGAGGAGATACGCAGTATTTT. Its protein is CASTKGVWGAPGGDTQYF.

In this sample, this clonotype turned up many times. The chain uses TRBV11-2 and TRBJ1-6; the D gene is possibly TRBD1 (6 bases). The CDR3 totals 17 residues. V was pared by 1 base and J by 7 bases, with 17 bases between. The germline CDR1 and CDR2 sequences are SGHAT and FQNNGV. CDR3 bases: TGTGCCAGCAGCTTAGGTGCTCGAGGGGGTTGGAATTCACCCCTCCACTTT. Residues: CASSLGARGGWNSPLHF.

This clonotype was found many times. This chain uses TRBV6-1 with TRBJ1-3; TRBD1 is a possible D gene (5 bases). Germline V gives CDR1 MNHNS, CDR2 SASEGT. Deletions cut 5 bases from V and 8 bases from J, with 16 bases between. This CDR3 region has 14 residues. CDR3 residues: CASSFGTGWDTIYF. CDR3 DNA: TGTGCCAGCAGTTTCGGGACCGGATGGGACACCATATATTTT.

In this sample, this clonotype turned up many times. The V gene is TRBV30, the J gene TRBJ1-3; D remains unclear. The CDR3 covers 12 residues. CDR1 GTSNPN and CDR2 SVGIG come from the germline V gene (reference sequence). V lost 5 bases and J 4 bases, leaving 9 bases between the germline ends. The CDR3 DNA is TGTGCCTGGGTTCGAGCGGGAAACACCATATATTTT. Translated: CAWVRAGNTIYF.

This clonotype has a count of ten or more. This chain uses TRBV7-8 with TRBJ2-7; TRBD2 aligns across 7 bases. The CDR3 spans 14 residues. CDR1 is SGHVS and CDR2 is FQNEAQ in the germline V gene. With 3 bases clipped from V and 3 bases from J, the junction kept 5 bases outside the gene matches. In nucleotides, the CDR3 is TGTGCCAGCAGCTTTCCCGGACTAGGCTACGAGCAGTACTTC. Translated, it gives CASSFPGLGYEQYF.

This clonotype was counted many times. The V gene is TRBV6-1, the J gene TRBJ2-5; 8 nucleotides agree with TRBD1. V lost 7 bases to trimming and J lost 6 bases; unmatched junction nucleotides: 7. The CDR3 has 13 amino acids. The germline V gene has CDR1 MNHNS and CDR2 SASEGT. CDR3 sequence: CASNLGQGQTQYF. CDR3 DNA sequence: TGTGCCAGCAACCTAGGACAGGGACAGACCCAGTACTTC.

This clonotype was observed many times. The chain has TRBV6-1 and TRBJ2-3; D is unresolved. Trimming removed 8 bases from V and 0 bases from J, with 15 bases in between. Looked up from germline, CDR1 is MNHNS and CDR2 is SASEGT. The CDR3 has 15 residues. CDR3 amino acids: CASSWLPTSTDTQYF. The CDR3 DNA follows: TGTGCCAGCTCCTGGCTTCCTACTAGCACAGATACGCAGTATTTT.